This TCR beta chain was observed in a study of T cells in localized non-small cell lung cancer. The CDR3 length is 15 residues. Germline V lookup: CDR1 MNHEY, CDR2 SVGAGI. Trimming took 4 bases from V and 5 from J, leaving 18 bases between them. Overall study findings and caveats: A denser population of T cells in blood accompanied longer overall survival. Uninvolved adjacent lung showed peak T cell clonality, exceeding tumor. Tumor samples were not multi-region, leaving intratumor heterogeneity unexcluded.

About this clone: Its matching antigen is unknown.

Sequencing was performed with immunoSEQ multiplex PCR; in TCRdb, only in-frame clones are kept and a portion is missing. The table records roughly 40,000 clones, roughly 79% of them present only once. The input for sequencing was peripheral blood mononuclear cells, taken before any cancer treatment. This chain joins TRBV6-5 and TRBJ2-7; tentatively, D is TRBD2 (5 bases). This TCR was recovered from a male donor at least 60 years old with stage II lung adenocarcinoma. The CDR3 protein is CASSWGVNLHNEQYF. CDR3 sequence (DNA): TGTGCCAGCAGTTGGGGAGTCAACCTGCATAACGAGCAGTACTTC.